The 11 T cell receptor beta chains presented below share a single source sample, sequenced in a study of T cell repertoires in cytomegalovirus infection. TCRdb analysed the reads with MiXCR anew, one entry per CDR3 protein. The data hold nearly 550,000 distinct CDR3 sequences, with 15% to 20% observed a single time. The sample comprised CD8+ T cells from PBMCs. The receptor source for this set is a human donor in good health (CMV status not recorded). Some clones in this sample may be carry-over from other donors' samples.

The chain recombines TRBV5-1 with TRBJ2-2; maybe TRBD2 (6 bases). CDR3 length: 14 amino acids. Germline values: CDR1 SGHRS, CDR2 YFSETQ. The V end lost 0 bases, the J end lost 9 bases, and 12 bases lay between the germline ends. The CDR3 loop reads CASSLGRGRRELFF. Here the CDR3 DNA reads TGCGCCAGCAGCTTGGGGCGGGGTCGAAGGGAGCTGTTTTTT. Filled out from reference TRBV5-1 and TRBJ2-2, the complete variable domain reads KAGVTQTPRYLIKTRGQQVTLSCSPISGHRSVSWYQQTPGQGLQFLFEYFSETQRNKGNFPGRFSGRQFSNSRSEMNVSTLELGDSALYLCASSLGRGRRELFFGEGSRLTVL.

A few counts support this clonotype. The V and J genes are TRBV27 and TRBJ2-7, with no clear D. Trimming cost V 5 bases and J 7 bases, with 15 bases left between them. Germline lookup yields CDR1 MNHEY and CDR2 SMNVEV (reference sequence). The CDR3 covers 13 residues. CDR3 region: CASSDGPLREQYF. The CDR3, as DNA: TGTGCCAGCAGTGACGGGCCCTTGCGTGAGCAGTACTTC.

This clonotype was observed a few times. The rearrangement links TRBV4-1 to TRBJ2-7, with D perhaps being TRBD1 or TRBD2 (5 bases each). This CDR3 is built from 13 residues. Germline CDR1 MGHRA, CDR2 YSYEKL. V was shortened by 4 bases and J by 10 bases, with 17 bases between the two germline ends. CDR3 protein: CASSRSRETAQYF. As DNA, the CDR3 is TGCGCCAGCAGCCGATCAAGGGAGACAGCTCAGTACTTC.

V and J are TRBV20-1 and TRBJ2-1, with TRBD2 matching over 12 bases. Germline trimming cut 3 bases from V and 8 bases from J; bases unmatched to any gene: 17. Germline assignment: CDR1 DFQATT and CDR2 SNEGSKA (reference sequence). The CDR3 extends over 18 amino acids. In DNA form, the CDR3 reads TGCAGTGCTAGCCCCTCCGCCGTGACTAGCGGGAGTACGGATGAGCAGTTCTTC. Translating gives CSASPSAVTSGSTDEQFF.

This clonotype was seen only a few times. This sequence joins TRBV4-1 and TRBJ2-6, with a weak D call TRBD1 (6 bases). Germline loops: CDR1 MGHRA, CDR2 YSYEKL. The CDR3 totals 14 residues. V gave up 5 bases and J gave up 4 bases, with 9 bases separating them. CDR3 nucleotide sequence: TGCGCCAGCAGCTCCGGGACAGGGGCCAACGTCCTGACTTTC. It is translated as CASSSGTGANVLTF.

This clonotype was found many times. The CDR3 loop reads CASSLAGSGGANIQYF. In DNA form, the CDR3 reads TGTGCCAGCAGCTTGGCGGGGAGCGGGGGGGCAAACATTCAGTACTTC. The chain links TRBV5-4 to TRBJ2-4; 10 bases agree with TRBD2. CDR1 and CDR2 (germline): SGHNT, YYREEE (reference sequence). The CDR3 sequence is 16 residues long. V trimming: 0 bases; J trimming: 6 bases; junction bases outside the gene matches: 6.

This clonotype was seen a few times. The gene calls are TRBV6-2 or TRBV6-3 and TRBJ2-1; 10 positions agree with TRBD2. This CDR3 has 16 amino acids. Germline-derived CDR1 and CDR2 are MNHEY and SVGEGT. J lost 9 bases, V lost 8 bases, and 16 bases had no gene match. The CDR3 is CASFPGLAALVGEQFF. CDR3 sequence (DNA): TGTGCCAGCTTCCCCGGACTAGCGGCACTGGTTGGTGAGCAGTTCTTC.

This clonotype was picked up a small number of times. This rearrangement joins TRBV29-1 to TRBJ2-7; 7 nucleotides line up with TRBD2. The germline V gene encodes CDR1 SQVTM and CDR2 ANQGSEA. V trimming: 5 bases; J trimming: 2 bases; junction bases outside the gene matches: 6. The CDR3 totals 13 residues. CDR3 DNA: TGCAGCGTTCGGTCTAGCGGAACCTACGAGCAGTACTTC. It codes for CSVRSSGTYEQYF.

This clonotype was counted at least ten times. The V call is TRBV4-1, the J call TRBJ2-7, with D possibly TRBD2 on 6 matching bases. The germline gives CDR1 MGHRA, CDR2 YSYEKL. V lost 4 bases to trimming and J lost 0 bases, with 16 bases between them. The CDR3 runs to 16 residues. CDR3 nucleotides: TGCGCCAGCAGCCCAGGAGGCGGGATAGGCTCCTACGAGCAGTACTTC. Its translation is CASSPGGGIGSYEQYF.

The gene calls are TRBV15 and TRBJ1-1; D unresolved. This CDR3 is 11 amino acids long. Germline CDR1 is LNHNV and CDR2 is YYDKDF (reference sequence). V lost 1 base, J lost 7 bases, and 4 bases lay in between. The chain's CDR3 is CATSRGGEAFF. In DNA, the CDR3 is TGTGCCACCAGCAGAGGTGGTGAAGCTTTCTTT.

The V call is TRBV28, the J call TRBJ2-1; 10 bases are shared with TRBD1. V was pared by 5 bases and J by 4 bases, with 11 bases of the junction left unmatched. Looked up from germline, CDR1 is MDHEN and CDR2 is SYDVKM. The CDR3 consists of 17 residues. In DNA, the CDR3 is TGTGCCAGCAGTCCATCGGGACAGGGGCCTTCTTACAATGAGCAGTTCTTC. Amino acid sequence: CASSPSGQGPSYNEQFF.